The present entry profiles one T cell receptor (beta chain) with its context. Its antigen remains unidentified. A single record per CDR3 protein comes from TCRdb applying MiXCR to the 5' RACE reads. This sample has about 350,000 distinct CDR3 sequences, with roughly 8.4% found just once. These data come from a study of T cells after yellow fever vaccination. General study points: Contaminating bulk clonotypes could be abundant in FACS-sorted repertoires.

This CDR3 contains 14 residues. V was clipped by 4 bases and J by 6 bases; unmatched bases: 5. Per germline, CDR1 LGHNA and CDR2 YSLEER. The specimen was PBMCs, collected 45 days after the first yellow fever vaccination. The chain combines TRBV4-3 with TRBJ2-7, with 11 nucleotides matching TRBD1. This TCR derives from a man younger than 35 who received the YFV17D yellow fever vaccine. CDR3 coding DNA: TGCGCCAGCAGCCCTAGGGACAGGGGGTTCGAGCAGTACTTC. Its translation is CASSPRDRGFEQYF.